This T cell receptor beta chain was sequenced for a study of cytomegalovirus exposure and HLA in healthy donors. General study points: CMV serostatus was the sole immune exposure data available. The classifier reportedly diagnosed cytomegalovirus status with high sensitivity and specificity.

The PCR was carried out with 60 Vbeta primers and 13 Jbeta primers. Generated by immunoSEQ multiplex PCR, the TCRdb table keeps only in-frame clones and is missing some. Found here are about 200,000 clones; the top ten clones hold roughly 1.1%. As regards this clone: The antigen remains undetermined.

With 2 bases removed from V and 9 bases from J, the gap between germline ends came to 26 bases. Germline CDR1 is SEHNR and CDR2 is FQNEAQ (reference sequence). The CDR3 is made up of 18 amino acids. This chain uses TRBV7-9 with TRBJ1-5; a weak D match, TRBD1 (5 bases). Sequencing used PBMCs. The origin of this receptor is a girl under 10 years old in good health and CMV-seropositive. The CDR3: CASSLSGLSEGQYPPQHF. The CDR3 bases are TGTGCCAGCAGCTTATCGGGACTGAGCGAAGGACAATATCCGCCCCAGCATTTT.